The clone carrying this TCR beta chain was seen once. Profiled with immunoSEQ multiplex PCR; TCRdb holds only in-frame clones, not every one. The sample has about 380,000 clones, around 93% seen once. These data come from a study of shared T cell receptors in the human thymus. Trimming cost V 4 bases and J 1 base, with 12 bases left between them. Per the germline V gene, CDR1 is KGHSH and CDR2 is LQKENI. The CDR3 length is 15 residues. Sequencing input: thymocytes. The chain combines TRBV18 with TRBJ2-3; a weak D match, TRBD2 (5 bases). The sequence derives from a human donor. In nucleotides, the CDR3 is TGTGCCAGCTCACGGCGGGCCTCAGGCACAGATACGCAGTATTTT. Translation: CASSRRASGTDTQYF.